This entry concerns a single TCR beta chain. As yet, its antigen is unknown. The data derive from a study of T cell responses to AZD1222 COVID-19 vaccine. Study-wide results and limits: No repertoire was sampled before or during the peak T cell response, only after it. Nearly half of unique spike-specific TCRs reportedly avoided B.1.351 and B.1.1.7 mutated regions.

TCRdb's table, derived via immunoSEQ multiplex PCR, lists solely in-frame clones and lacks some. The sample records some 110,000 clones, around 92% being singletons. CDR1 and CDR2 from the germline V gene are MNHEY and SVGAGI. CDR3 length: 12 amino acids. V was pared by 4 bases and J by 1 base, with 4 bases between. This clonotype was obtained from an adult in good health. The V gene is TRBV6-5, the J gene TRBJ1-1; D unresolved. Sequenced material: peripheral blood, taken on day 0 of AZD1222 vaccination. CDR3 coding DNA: TGTGCCAGCAGTTTCCGGAACACTGAAGCTTTCTTT. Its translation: CASSFRNTEAFF.